The entry below describes one T cell receptor beta chain. Its antigen is currently not known. No base quality values were provided; no much bigger clone lies one nucleotide off. V and J lose 1 base and 6 bases, and a span of 15 bases separates them. The CDR3 runs 15 residues from the cysteine to the phenylalanine. The entry retains the CDR3 DNA only, 45 bases that are in frame from base 1. Taken from the germline V gene, the CDR1 and CDR2 loops are SGHDN and FVKESK. The data stem from a study of blood T cell repertoires in COVID-19 (dated by TCRdb to the early 2020s). Study-wide context: Samples covering the acute and convalescent phases of COVID-19 were provided by collaborators in the United States, Italy and Spain. The prospective study material was composed of cDNA or gDNA derived from T cells, B-cell-depleted T cells, or PBMCs. The dataset comprised deeply sampled blood TCRbeta repertoires from subjects exposed to, actively infected with, or recovered from COVID-19. The repertoires were made available in a free public database intended to serve as a resource for research on the immune response to SARS-CoV-2. Samples came from the ongoing ImmuneRACE study (first 160 participants) plus 1,254 subjects from 6 global collaborators. The sample metadata nearly always contained a de-identified subject ID, COVID-19 status, age in years and sex. Where available, HLA class I and class II types were obtained from metadata supplied by the sample provider rather than from assay-based typing.

Results the study describes overall, beyond this receptor: How much clinical and demographic metadata was included differed by source and by participant, and the metadata was provided uncurated.

TCRbeta CDR3 regions were amplified from genomic DNA by means of the immunoSEQ Assay, a bias-controlled multiplex PCR. The paper's processing steps were these. Within the assay, amplification of reference gene primers was used to estimate how many nucleated cells each sample contained. To quantify the absolute abundance of each unique TCRbeta CDR3 rearrangement, sequence reads were collapsed and filtered. For each sample, productive Simpson clonality was calculated by taking the square root of Simpson's diversity index across productive rearrangements. Not all clones reach the TCRdb copy of this immuneACCESS table, which keeps in-frame sequences only. Checked studies attribute under half of the gap to unresolved V genes and leave the rest unexplained. V and J calls and clone size follow that table, whereas D and trimming were derived from the DNA. The sample includes about 160,000 clones, with just over 90% observed a single time. The top ten constitute roughly 2.1% of the sample.

Whole blood was collected in K2EDTA tubes by collaborating institutions according to the institutions' own protocols. For TCRbeta analysis, collaborators shipped samples in one of three forms: frozen whole blood, isolated PBMCs, or DNA extracted from either of those sample types. Recombination connected TRBV14 to TRBJ1-2, with an unclear D gene assignment. This TCR was recovered from a man aged 18 to 29 with acute or convalescent COVID-19. Specimen: peripheral blood. For the CDR3, the sequence is CASSQAGSFFHGYTF. The DNA sequence follows: TGTGCCAGCAGCCAAGCCGGGTCGTTCTTCCATGGCTACACCTTC. Here the CDR3 is joined to the reference TRBV14 and TRBJ1-2 genes, and the full variable domain is: EAGVTQFPSHSVIEKGQTVTLRCDPISGHDNLYWYRRVMGKEIKFLLHFVKESKQDESGMPNNRFLAERTGGTYSTLKVQPAELEDSGVYFCASSQAGSFFHGYTFGSGTRLTVV.